The text below deals with one TCR beta chain. The antigen is unknown. The donors were part of the 120-subject validation cohort, which stood apart from the roughly 670-subject first cohort. Clones were read by immunoSEQ multiplex PCR, and TCRdb kept only the in-frame ones, dropping some. The sample records about 170,000 clones, approximately 86% being singletons. The sample comes from a study of cytomegalovirus exposure and HLA in healthy donors. Study outcomes and limitations: The listing of 150 or so TCR beta chains classed them as cytomegalovirus-associated.

Trimming removed 6 bases from V and 13 bases from J; junction bases left unmatched: 5. Germline lookup yields CDR1 SEHNR and CDR2 FQNEAQ (reference sequence). The CDR3 is made up of 11 amino acids. Material: PBMCs. This receptor was taken from a woman between 18 and 30 years old in good health and CMV-seronegative. The rearrangement uses TRBV7-9 and TRBJ2-1; 8 bases match TRBD2. This CDR3 reads CASSPLAGQFF. The CDR3 DNA follows: TGTGCCAGCAGTCCCCTAGCGGGCCAGTTCTTC.